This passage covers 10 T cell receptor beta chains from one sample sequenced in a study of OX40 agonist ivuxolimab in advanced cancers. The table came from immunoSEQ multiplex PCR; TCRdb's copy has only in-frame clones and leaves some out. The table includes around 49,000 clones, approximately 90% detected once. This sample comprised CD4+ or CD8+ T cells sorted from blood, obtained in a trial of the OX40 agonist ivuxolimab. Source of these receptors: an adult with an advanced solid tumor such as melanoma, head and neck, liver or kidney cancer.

DNA for the CDR3: TGTGCCACCAGCAGAGATATCGATACGCAGTATTTT. Protein sequence: CATSRDIDTQYF. The chain combines TRBV15 with TRBJ2-3; no reliable D call. The CDR3 contains 12 residues. Germline CDR1 is LNHNV and CDR2 is YYDKDF (reference sequence). Trimming stripped 0 bases from V and 6 bases from J, with 4 bases between.

The CDR3 bases are TGTGCCAGCAGCTTAAATCGGGCAGGTAGGGCTGAAGCTTTCTTT. Protein sequence: CASSLNRAGRAEAFF. This chain joins TRBV7-9 and TRBJ1-1; D uncertain. The CDR3 has 15 residues. Germline V gene lookup returns CDR1 SEHNR and CDR2 FQNEAQ (reference sequence). V dropped 2 bases and J dropped 6 bases, with 16 bases sitting between them.

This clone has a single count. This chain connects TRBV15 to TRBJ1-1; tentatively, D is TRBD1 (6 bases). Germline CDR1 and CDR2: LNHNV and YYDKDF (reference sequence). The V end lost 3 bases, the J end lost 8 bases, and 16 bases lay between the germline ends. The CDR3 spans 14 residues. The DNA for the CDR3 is TGTGCCACCAGCAGGGGGGCTCTGGCCCTGGAAGCTTTCTTT. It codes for CATSRGALALEAFF.

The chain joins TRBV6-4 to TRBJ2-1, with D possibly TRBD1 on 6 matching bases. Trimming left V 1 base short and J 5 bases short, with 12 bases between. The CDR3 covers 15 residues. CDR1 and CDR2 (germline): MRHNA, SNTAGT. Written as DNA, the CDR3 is TGTGCCAGCAGTGACTTAGGGACAAATAACAATGAGCAGTTCTTC. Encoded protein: CASSDLGTNNNEQFF.

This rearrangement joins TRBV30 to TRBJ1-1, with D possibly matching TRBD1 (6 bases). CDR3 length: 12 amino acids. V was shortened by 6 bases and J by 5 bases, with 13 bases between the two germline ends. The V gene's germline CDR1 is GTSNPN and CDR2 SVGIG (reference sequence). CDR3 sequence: CACAQGYTEAFF. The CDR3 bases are TGTGCCTGCGCACAGGGTTATACTGAAGCTTTCTTT.

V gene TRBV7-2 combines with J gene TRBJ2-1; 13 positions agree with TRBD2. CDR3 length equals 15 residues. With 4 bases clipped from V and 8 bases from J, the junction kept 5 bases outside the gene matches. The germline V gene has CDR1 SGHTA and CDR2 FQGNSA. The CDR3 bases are TGTGCCAGCAGCTGGACTAGCGGGAGACTTGATGAGCAGTTCTTC. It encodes CASSWTSGRLDEQFF.

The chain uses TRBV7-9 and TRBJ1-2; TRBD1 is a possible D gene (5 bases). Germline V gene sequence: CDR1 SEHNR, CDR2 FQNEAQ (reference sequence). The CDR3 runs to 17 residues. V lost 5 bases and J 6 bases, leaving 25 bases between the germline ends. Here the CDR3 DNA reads TGTGCCAGCAGCCCGACGTCACCGGGACCGCATTCCCATGGCTACACCTTC. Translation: CASSPTSPGPHSHGYTF. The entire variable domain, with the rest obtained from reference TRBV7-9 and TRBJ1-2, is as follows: DTGVSQNPRHKITKRGQNVTFRCDPISEHNRLYWYRQTLGQGPEFLTYFQNEAQLEKSRLLSDRFSAERPKGSFSTLEIQRTEQGDSAMYLCASSPTSPGPHSHGYTFGSGTRLTVV.

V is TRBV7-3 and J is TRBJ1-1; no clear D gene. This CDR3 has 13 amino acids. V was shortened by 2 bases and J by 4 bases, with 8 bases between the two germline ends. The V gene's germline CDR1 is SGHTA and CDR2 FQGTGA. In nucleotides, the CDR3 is TGTGCCAGCAGCTTATCCGGCGGCACTGAAGCTTTCTTT. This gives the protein CASSLSGGTEAFF.

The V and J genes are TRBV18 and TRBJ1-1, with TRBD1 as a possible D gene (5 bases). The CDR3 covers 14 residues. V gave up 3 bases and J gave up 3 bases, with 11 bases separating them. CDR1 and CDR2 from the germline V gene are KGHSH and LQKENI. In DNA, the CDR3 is TGTGCCAGCTCACCGGCCCAGGGTGACACTGAAGCTTTCTTT. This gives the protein CASSPAQGDTEAFF.

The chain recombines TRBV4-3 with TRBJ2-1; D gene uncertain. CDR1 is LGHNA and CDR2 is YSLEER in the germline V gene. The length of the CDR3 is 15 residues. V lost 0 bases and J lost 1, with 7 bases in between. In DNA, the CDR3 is TGCGCCAGCAGCCAAGATACAGATTCCTACAATGAGCAGTTCTTC. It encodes CASSQDTDSYNEQFF.